Listed below are T cell receptor beta chains from one sample, sequenced in a study of blood T cells in healthy people across ages. One entry per CDR3 protein, called by TCRdb with MiXCR from the 5' RACE reads. The sample has about 540,000 distinct CDR3 sequences, about 24% seen once; the top ten hold roughly 9.4%. The same data also went into a second study, on T cells of mothers and their children.

Input material: blood. Source of these receptors: a boy aged 5-17 years in good health. Both conserved end residues are trimmed from each CDR3.

J gene: TRBJ1-3
V gene: TRBV9
CDR3 length: 14
CDR3 protein: ASSVEPQGPGNTIY

J gene: -
V gene: TRBV3-1
CDR3 length: 12
CDR3 protein: ASSQALTGNEQF

J gene: -
V gene: TRBV4-3
CDR3 length: 11
CDR3 protein: AISQDLVYEQY

J gene: TRBJ2-1
V gene: TRBV12-5
CDR3 length: 14
CDR3 protein: ASAQLAGGPRNEQF

J gene: TRBJ2-7
V gene: TRBV4-3
CDR3 length: 16
CDR3 protein: ASSQESVGVRRGYEQY

J gene: TRBJ1-1
V gene: TRBV27
CDR3 length: 10
CDR3 protein: ASSGLGEWAF

J gene: TRBJ2-6
V gene: TRBV7-9
CDR3 length: 16
CDR3 protein: ASSAPPGQVSGANVLT

J gene: TRBJ2-5
V gene: TRBV4-2
CDR3 length: 13
CDR3 protein: ASSRGDAGQETQY

J gene: TRBJ1-6
V gene: TRBV6-2/TRBV6-3
CDR3 length: 12
CDR3 protein: ASRLQGDNSPLH

J gene: TRBJ2-1
V gene: TRBV5-5
CDR3 length: 15
CDR3 protein: ASSPNSPYFSYNEQF

J gene: TRBJ1-6
V gene: TRBV5-1
CDR3 length: 13
CDR3 protein: ASSSSGTANSPLH

J gene: TRBJ2-1
V gene: TRBV5-6
CDR3 length: 15
CDR3 protein: ASSLVLAGTGYNEQF